One sample yielded the 17 T cell receptor beta chains listed below, sequenced in a study of sequential checkpoint blockade in melanoma. Assay used: immunoSEQ multiplex PCR; TCRdb lists only in-frame clones, some missing. Counted here are around 7,500 clones, roughly three fifths occurring once; the ten biggest clones make up about 8.7%. Regarding treatment: randomized to nivolumab then ipilimumab (arm A) or the reverse (arm B). The sequencing used CD8+ T cells sorted from blood (inferred from file names), collected from a patient given nivolumab and ipilimumab in sequence. These TCRs come from a human donor with melanoma.

The table lists this clone with a few counts. The junction departs from the called germline gene at one end, perhaps through a read error. In the same sample, other DNA sequences code for this CDR3. This chain joins TRBV4-1 and TRBJ2-7, with a tentative D call TRBD2 (6 bases). Germline V gives CDR1 MGHRA, CDR2 YSYEKL. The CDR3 consists of 14 residues. CDR3 nucleotides: TGTGCCAGCAGCCAAGTTAGCGGACCTAACGAGCAGTACTTC. It specifies CASSQVSGPNEQYF.

This chain joins TRBV7-2 and TRBJ2-7, with 8 bases fitting TRBD1. With 4 bases clipped from V and 2 bases from J, the junction kept 7 bases outside the gene matches. Germline values: CDR1 SGHTA, CDR2 FQGNSA. CDR3 length: 15 amino acids. The CDR3 DNA is TGTGCCAGCAGCTCCACCGGGACAGGCCCCTACGAGCAGTACTTC. It yields the protein CASSSTGTGPYEQYF. Drawing the rest from reference TRBV7-2 and TRBJ2-7, the complete variable domain is GAGVSQSPSNKVTEKGKDVELRCDPISGHTALYWYRQSLGQGLEFLIYFQGNSAPDKSGLPSDRFSAERTGGSVSTLTIQRTQQEDSAVYLCASSSTGTGPYEQYFGPGTRLTVT.

The chain couples TRBV2 to TRBJ1-2; 7 nucleotides agree with TRBD1. Germline trimming cut 10 bases from V and 3 bases from J; bases unmatched to any gene: 8. Germline CDR1 SNHLY, CDR2 FYNNEI. The CDR3 is 13 residues long. The CDR3, as DNA: TGTGCCATCCTGACAGGGTCGGACTATGGCTACACCTTC. Translation gives CAILTGSDYGYTF.

J is TRBJ2-1 and V is TRBV4-1, with unresolved D. Trimming stripped 0 bases from V and 2 bases from J, with 11 bases between. Germline CDR1 and CDR2: MGHRA and YSYEKL. This CDR3 region has 16 residues. CDR3 residues: CASSQEMAEPYNEQFF. CDR3 in DNA: TGCGCCAGCAGCCAAGAAATGGCCGAACCCTACAATGAGCAGTTCTTC.

The genes are TRBV9 and TRBJ2-7; perhaps TRBD1 as D (5 bases). V was cut by 4 bases and J by 7 bases, with 18 bases left in between. This CDR3 has 14 residues. Germline V CDR1 and CDR2: SGDLS, YYNGEE. CDR3 nucleotides: TGTGCCAGCAGCCCCCAGGGTCGCTTAGGGGAGCAGTACTTC. This gives the protein CASSPQGRLGEQYF.

J is TRBJ1-5 and V is TRBV19; the D is unclear. The CDR3 consists of 12 residues. Trimming took 7 bases from V and 7 from J, leaving 11 bases between them. From germline, CDR1 is LNHDA and CDR2 SQIVND (reference sequence). This chain's CDR3 is CASNRRGQPQHF. The CDR3 DNA reads TGTGCCAGTAACCGGCGGGGACAGCCCCAGCATTTT.

This clone was counted only a few times. The chain couples TRBV28 to TRBJ1-2; unclear D gene. V lost 1 base and J 5 bases, leaving 11 bases between the germline ends. CDR3 size: 14 residues. The germline V gene encodes CDR1 MDHEN and CDR2 SYDVKM. Here the CDR3 reads CASSLSRSGYGYTF. CDR3 DNA sequence: TGTGCCAGCAGTTTATCCAGAAGTGGTTATGGCTACACCTTC.

The rearrangement uses TRBV13 and TRBJ2-5; TRBD2 matches 7 bases. The ends lost 2 bases at V and 3 bases at J; junction bases unmatched: 3. Looked up from germline, CDR1 is PRHDT and CDR2 is FYEKMQ (reference sequence). The CDR3 has 14 residues. The CDR3 coding sequence is TGTGCCAGCAGCTTACGGCGGGAGAAAGAGACCCAGTACTTC. Residues: CASSLRREKETQYF.

This chain links TRBV27 with TRBJ1-6; TRBD1 aligns across 10 bases. Germline V CDR1 and CDR2: MNHEY, SMNVEV (reference sequence). CDR3 size: 15 residues. The J segment lost 8 bases and the V segment lost 4 bases, leaving 5 bases of the junction unmatched. CDR3 residues: CASSSPGTGDSPLHF. Here the CDR3 DNA reads TGTGCCAGCAGTTCCCCCGGGACAGGGGATTCACCCCTCCACTTT.

On this clone: Its ends do not fully match the called genes, so a read error is possible. This sequence joins TRBV6-5 and TRBJ2-3; 7 bases match TRBD2. The CDR3 spans 14 residues. Germline V gene lookup returns CDR1 MNHEY and CDR2 SVGAGI. CDR3 sequence (DNA): TGTGCCAGCGGTTACGGGACTATTGCAGATACGCAGTATTTT. It encodes CASGYGTIADTQYF.

This clone was seen more than once but under ten times. The chain employs TRBV19 and TRBJ2-7, with 7 bases fitting TRBD1. Germline CDR1 LNHDA, CDR2 SQIVND (reference sequence). The CDR3 covers 12 residues. J gave up 5 bases and V 3 bases, and 1 base lay outside the gene matches. In DNA form, the CDR3 reads TGTGCCAGTAGTATGCAGGGGGACGAGCAGTACTTC. It translates to CASSMQGDEQYF.

The chain couples TRBV19 to TRBJ1-3; 7 positions match TRBD1. V lost 6 bases, J lost 0 bases, and 5 bases stayed unmatched. This CDR3 region has 15 residues. CDR1 and CDR2 from the germline V gene are LNHDA and SQIVND (reference sequence). For the CDR3, the DNA is TGTGCCAGTAGACAGGGGACCATCTCTGGAAACACCATATATTTT. Protein sequence: CASRQGTISGNTIYF.

The table lists this clone with a few counts. This chain connects TRBV7-2 to TRBJ2-1, with D possibly being TRBD2 (6 bases). Germline CDR1 and CDR2: SGHTA and FQGNSA. V shed 0 bases and J shed 6 bases, with 9 bases lying between them. CDR3 length: 14 residues. CDR3 nucleotides: TGTGCCAGCAGCTTAGCCCTAGCGTCCAATGAGCAGTTCTTC. It codes for CASSLALASNEQFF.

CDR3 in amino acids: CASSYAGTGPNEQFF. The CDR3, as DNA: TGTGCCAGCAGTTACGCCGGGACAGGGCCCAATGAGCAGTTCTTC. The J gene is TRBJ2-1, the V gene TRBV6-5; 9 nucleotides align to TRBD1. The J segment lost 6 bases and the V segment lost 2 bases, leaving 5 bases of the junction unmatched. Germline values: CDR1 MNHEY, CDR2 SVGAGI. This CDR3 region has 15 residues.

This chain uses TRBV5-4 with TRBJ2-5; unclear D gene. The CDR3 consists of 14 residues. Trimming took 1 base from V and 5 from J, leaving 12 bases between them. Germline values: CDR1 SGHNT, CDR2 YYREEE (reference sequence). CDR3 sequence reads: CASSLSPVFETQYF. As DNA, the CDR3 is TGTGCCAGCAGCTTGTCCCCAGTTTTCGAGACCCAGTACTTC.

V is TRBV19 and J is TRBJ2-7, with D unresolved. The CDR3 contains 13 residues. Trimming left V 5 bases short and J 0 bases short, with 8 bases between. Germline V gene sequence: CDR1 LNHDA, CDR2 SQIVND (reference sequence). Written as DNA, the CDR3 is TGTGCCAGTAGTGAACAGAGCTCCTACGAGCAGTACTTC. Protein sequence: CASSEQSSYEQYF.

This clone was seen a handful of times. This chain connects TRBV5-1 to TRBJ2-1, with 7 nucleotides matching TRBD1. J was trimmed by 4 bases and V by 4 bases; bases with no gene match: 11. Germline assignment: CDR1 SGHRS and CDR2 YFSETQ. This CDR3 spans 16 amino acids. CDR3 DNA: TGCGCCAGCAGCCAGAGACAGGGCCTACGATACAATGAGCAGTTCTTC. Translating it yields CASSQRQGLRYNEQFF.